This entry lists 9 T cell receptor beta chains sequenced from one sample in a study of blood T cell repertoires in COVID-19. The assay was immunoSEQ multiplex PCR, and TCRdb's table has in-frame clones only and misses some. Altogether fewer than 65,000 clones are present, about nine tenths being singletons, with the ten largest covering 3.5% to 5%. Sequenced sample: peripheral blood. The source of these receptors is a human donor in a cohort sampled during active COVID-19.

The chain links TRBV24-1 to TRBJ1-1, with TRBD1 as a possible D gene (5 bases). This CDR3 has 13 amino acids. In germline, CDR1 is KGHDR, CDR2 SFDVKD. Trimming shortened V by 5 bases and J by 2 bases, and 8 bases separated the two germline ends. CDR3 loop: CATSADRNTEAFF. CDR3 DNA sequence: TGTGCCACCAGTGCCGACAGAAACACTGAAGCTTTCTTT.

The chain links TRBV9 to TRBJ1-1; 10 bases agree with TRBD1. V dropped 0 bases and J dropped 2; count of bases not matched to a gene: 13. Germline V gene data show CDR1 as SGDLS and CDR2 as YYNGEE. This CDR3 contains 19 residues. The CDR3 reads CASSVAFGGTGDYNTEAFF. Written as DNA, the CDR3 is TGTGCCAGCAGCGTAGCGTTTGGTGGGACAGGGGATTATAACACTGAAGCTTTCTTT.

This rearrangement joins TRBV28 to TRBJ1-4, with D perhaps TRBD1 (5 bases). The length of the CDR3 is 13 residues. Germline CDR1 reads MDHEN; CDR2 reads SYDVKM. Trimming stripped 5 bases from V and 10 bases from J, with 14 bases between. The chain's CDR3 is CASSPRDLGKLFF. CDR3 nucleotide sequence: TGTGCCAGCAGTCCCCGGGACTTGGGAAAACTGTTTTTT.

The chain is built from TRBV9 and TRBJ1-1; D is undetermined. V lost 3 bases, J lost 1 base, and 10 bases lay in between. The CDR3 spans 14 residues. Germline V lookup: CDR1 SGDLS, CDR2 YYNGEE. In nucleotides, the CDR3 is TGTGCCAGCAGCGGGGAGGCCAGGAACACTGAAGCTTTCTTT. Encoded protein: CASSGEARNTEAFF.

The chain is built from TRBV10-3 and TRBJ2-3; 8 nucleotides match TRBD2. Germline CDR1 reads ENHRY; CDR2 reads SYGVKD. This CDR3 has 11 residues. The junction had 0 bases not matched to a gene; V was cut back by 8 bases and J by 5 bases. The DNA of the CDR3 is TGTGCCATCCTAGCGGGAGATACGCAGTATTTT. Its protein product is CAILAGDTQYF.

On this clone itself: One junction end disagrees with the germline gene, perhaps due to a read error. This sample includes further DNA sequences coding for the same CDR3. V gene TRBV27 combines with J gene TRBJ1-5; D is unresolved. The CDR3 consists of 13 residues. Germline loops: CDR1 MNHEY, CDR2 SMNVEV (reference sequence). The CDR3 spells CASSLREGRPQHF. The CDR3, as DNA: TGTGCTAGCAGTTTGCGGGAAGGTAGGCCCCAGCATTTT.

CDR3 region: CASSLAPGGVETQYF. CDR3 bases: TGCGCCAGCAGCTTAGCCCCGGGGGGCGTAGAGACCCAGTACTTC. The rearrangement joins TRBV5-1 to TRBJ2-5, with TRBD2 as a possible D gene (7 bases). V lost 2 bases and J 4 bases, leaving 15 bases between the germline ends. The germline V gene encodes CDR1 SGHRS and CDR2 YFSETQ. The CDR3 is 15 residues long.

CDR3 DNA: TGTGCCAGCAGCTTAAACGGTCCAGATACGCAGTATTTT. Encoded protein: CASSLNGPDTQYF. The chain links TRBV7-3 to TRBJ2-3, with unresolved D. The V and J ends lost 1 base and 4 bases respectively, with 6 bases between them. Germline V gives CDR1 SGHTA, CDR2 FQGTGA. There are 13 residues in the CDR3.

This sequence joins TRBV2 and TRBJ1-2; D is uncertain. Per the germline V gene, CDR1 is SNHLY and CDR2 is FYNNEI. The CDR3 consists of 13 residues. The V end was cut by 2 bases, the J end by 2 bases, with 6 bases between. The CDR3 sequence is CASSEPENYGYTF. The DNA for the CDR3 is TGTGCCAGCAGTGAACCAGAAAACTATGGCTACACCTTC.